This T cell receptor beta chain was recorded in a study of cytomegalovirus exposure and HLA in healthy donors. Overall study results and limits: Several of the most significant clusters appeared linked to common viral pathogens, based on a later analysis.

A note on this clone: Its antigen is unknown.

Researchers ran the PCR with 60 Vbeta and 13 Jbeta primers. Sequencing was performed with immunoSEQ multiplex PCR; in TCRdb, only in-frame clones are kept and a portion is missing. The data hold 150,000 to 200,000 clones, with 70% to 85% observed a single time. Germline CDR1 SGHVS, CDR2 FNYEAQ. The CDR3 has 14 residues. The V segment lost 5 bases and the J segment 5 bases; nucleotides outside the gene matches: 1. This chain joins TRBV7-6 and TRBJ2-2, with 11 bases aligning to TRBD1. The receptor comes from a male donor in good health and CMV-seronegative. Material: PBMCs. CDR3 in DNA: TGTGCCAGCAGCGGGGACAGGGGGACCGGGGAGCTGTTTTTT. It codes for CASSGDRGTGELFF.